This TCR beta chain was documented in a study of cytomegalovirus exposure and HLA in healthy donors. A remark on this clone: Its antigen is as yet unknown.

Germline CDR1 is SGHRS and CDR2 is YFSETQ. CDR3 length: 13 amino acids. The V and J ends lost 0 bases and 1 base respectively, with 4 bases between them. With 60 Vbeta and 13 Jbeta primers, the PCR was carried out. Sequencing used immunoSEQ multiplex PCR; TCRdb keeps in-frame clones, though not all of them. The data hold about 82,000 clones, with roughly 70% observed a single time. Study results and limitations: According to a later analysis, most TCR beta chains associated with CMV appeared HLA-restricted.

The chain couples TRBV5-1 to TRBJ2-5; no clear D gene. Sequenced material: PBMCs. The clonotype comes from a man in his forties in good health and CMV-seropositive. CDR3 DNA: TGCGCCAGCAGCTTGGGGGCCCAAGAGACCCAGTACTTC. Translation: CASSLGAQETQYF. The entire variable domain, with the rest obtained from reference TRBV5-1 and TRBJ2-5, is as follows: KAGVTQTPRYLIKTRGQQVTLSCSPISGHRSVSWYQQTPGQGLQFLFEYFSETQRNKGNFPGRFSGRQFSNSRSEMNVSTLELGDSALYLCASSLGAQETQYFGPGTRLLVL.